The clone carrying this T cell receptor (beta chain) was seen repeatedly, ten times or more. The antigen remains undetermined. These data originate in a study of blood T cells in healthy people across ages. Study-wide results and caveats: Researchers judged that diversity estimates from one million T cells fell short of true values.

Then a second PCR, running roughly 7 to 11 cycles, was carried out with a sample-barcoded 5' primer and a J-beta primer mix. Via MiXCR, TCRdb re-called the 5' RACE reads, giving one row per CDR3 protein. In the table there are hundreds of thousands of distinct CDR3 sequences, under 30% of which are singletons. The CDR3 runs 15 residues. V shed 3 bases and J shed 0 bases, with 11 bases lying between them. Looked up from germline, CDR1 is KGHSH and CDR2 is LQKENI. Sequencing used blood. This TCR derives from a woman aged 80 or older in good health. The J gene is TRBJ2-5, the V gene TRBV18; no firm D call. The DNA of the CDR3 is TGTGCCAGCTCACCCACTACTGAGTACCAAGAGACCCAGTACTTC. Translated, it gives CASSPTTEYQETQYF.